This note documents a single T cell receptor beta chain sequence. This clonotype was seen more than once but under ten times. There is no known antigen for this receptor. Base qualities were left out, and no much larger clone turns up one base away. These data belong to a study of T-cell memory formation after mild COVID-19 (dated by TCRdb to 2020 to 2023). As for the study more broadly: TCR sequence clusters from the two donors were largely donor specific. Two young, previously healthy adult volunteers, one female and one male, were included in the cohort. In a couple of donors, T-cell clones that expanded and contracted after mild COVID-19 were tracked by sequencing TCRalpha and TCRbeta repertoires over time. Broader findings and caveats from the paper: Contracting CD4+ clones were found mainly in CM and EM memory subsets, while CD8+ clones were enriched in EMRA. Whether the second-wave clones peaking on day 37 were SARS-CoV-2 specific was not confirmed. Clones contracting from day 15 to 85 had balanced CD4/CD8 phenotypes, while a second wave expanding from day 15 to 37 was biased towards CD4+. Some responding clones were detected in pre-infection memory, suggesting pre-existing cross-reactive memory T cells joined the SARS-CoV-2 response. Only two mild cases were covered in the study, and larger cohorts including severe cases with pre-infection samples were considered necessary.

Ficoll-Paque density gradient centrifugation was the method used to isolate PBMCs. Spanning cysteine to phenylalanine, the CDR3 consists of 13 amino acids. Of the read, only the CDR3 DNA is kept; its 39 bases are in frame from base 1. V loses 6 bases of germline sequence and J loses 0 bases, and the interval between the two ends is 8 bases. The germline V gene encodes CDR1 MNHEY and CDR2 SVGAGI. Sequencer: Illumina NovaSeq 6000. TCRalpha and TCRbeta cDNA libraries were built by 5'RACE with constant-segment primers, adding sample barcodes and unique molecular identifiers. RNA was extracted from every sample with Trizol reagent. Library amplification was performed in two PCR steps, and a second sample barcode and Illumina TruSeq adapters were introduced in the second step. The libraries were sequenced on an Illumina NovaSeq using 2 x 150 bp paired-end reads. The paper's data handling went like this. The reads were demultiplexed and collapsed into UMI-guided consensus sequences using migec v1.2.7. Using mixcr v2.1.11, UMI consensuses were aligned to TRA and TRB V and J templates and then assembled into clonotypes. A clonotype was counted as expanded or contracted only when both edgeR and NoisET called the clonotype significant, with the noise models trained on biological replicates. For edgeR calls, a false discovery rate-adjusted p below 0.01 and a log2 fold-change threshold of 1 were applied. As an exploratory analysis of dynamics, max-normalized trajectories of the 1000 most abundant clonotypes were examined by PCA with hierarchical clustering. Separately sequenced CD4+ and CD8+ repertoires were used to assign the CD4 or CD8 phenotype of responding clones. TCRdb's own reprocessing of the public reads used fastp at Q25 and MiXCR and kept productive beta chains. Entries that share a CDR3 protein sequence are merged under the most common genes and DNA. The V and J calls reflect TCRdb's pipeline rather than the authors' work. The sample table shows approximately 98,000 distinct CDR3 sequences, and over 15% are seen once. The ten largest make up around 5.1% of the sample.

This receptor was identified in a man aged 18 to 29 who had mild COVID-19 (a few samples of this study predate the infection). The sample titles of this study are shuffled in the database, so cell type and time point are left out; the donor was told from shared clones. The chain joins TRBV6-5 to TRBJ1-1; no D gene can be assigned with confidence. Material for sequencing was PBMCs or a T cell subset sorted from them (not recorded which). The sequenced DNA: TGTGCCAGCAGGGGTCATATGAACACTGAAGCTTTCTTT. Its protein is CASRGHMNTEAFF.